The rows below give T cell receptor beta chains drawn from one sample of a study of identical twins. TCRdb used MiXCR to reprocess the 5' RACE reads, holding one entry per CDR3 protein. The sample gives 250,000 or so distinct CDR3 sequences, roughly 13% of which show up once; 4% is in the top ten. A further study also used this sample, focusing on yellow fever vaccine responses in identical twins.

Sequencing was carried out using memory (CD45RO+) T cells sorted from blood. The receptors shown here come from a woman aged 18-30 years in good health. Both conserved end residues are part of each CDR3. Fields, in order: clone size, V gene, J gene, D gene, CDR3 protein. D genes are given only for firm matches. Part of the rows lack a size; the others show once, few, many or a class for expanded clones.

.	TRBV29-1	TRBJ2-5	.	CSVGRVRDPETQYF
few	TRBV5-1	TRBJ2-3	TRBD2	CASRTSGAADTQYF
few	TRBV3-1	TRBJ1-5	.	CASSQDGGYQPQHF
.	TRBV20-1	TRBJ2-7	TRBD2	CFARLAGGIGYEQYF
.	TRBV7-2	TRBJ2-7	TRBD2	CASSSGGVYEQYF
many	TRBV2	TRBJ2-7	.	CASSIRLQTYEQYF
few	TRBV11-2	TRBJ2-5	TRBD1	CASRRQGTETQYF
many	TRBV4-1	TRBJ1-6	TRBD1	CASSYGQEGISPLHF
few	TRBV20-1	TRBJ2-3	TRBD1	CSAPRDRGTDTQYF
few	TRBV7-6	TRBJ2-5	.	CASSPANGWRETQYF
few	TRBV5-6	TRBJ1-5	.	CASSNRRGNQPQHF
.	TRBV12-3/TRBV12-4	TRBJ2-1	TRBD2	CASRLGVMAGGHLSYNEQFF
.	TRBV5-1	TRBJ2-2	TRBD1	CASSSASRQGRTGELFF
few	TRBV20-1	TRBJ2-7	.	CSARDLRGWGQYF
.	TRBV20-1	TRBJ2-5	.	CSALRDRIETQYF
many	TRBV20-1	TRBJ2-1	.	CSAREGGTRQFF
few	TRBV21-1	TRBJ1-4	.	CASSPSAGANEKLFF
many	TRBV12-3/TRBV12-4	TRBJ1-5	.	CASSSALLQPQHF
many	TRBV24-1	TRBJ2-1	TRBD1	CATSDGGQGDDEQFF
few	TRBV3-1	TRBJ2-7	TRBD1	CASRRGTGGFYEQYF
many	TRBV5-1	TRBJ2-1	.	CASSLNPREDNEQFF
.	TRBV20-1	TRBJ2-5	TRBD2	CSLEVGGQETQYF
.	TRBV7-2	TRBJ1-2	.	CASSLVRDISYGYTF
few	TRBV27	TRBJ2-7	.	CASSRASSENEQYF
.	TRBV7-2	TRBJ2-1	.	CASSLEPTLYNEQFF
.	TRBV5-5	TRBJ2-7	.	CASSFRGRAHEQYF
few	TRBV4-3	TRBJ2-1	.	CASSQLADYNEQFF
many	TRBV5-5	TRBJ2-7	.	CASSLKAATGEQYF
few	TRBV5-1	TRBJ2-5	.	CASSLESFQETQYF
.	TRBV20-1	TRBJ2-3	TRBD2	CSERDYHTDTQYF
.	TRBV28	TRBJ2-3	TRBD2	CASTPTSGIGPDTQYF
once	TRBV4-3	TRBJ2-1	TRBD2	CASSGKAGDGNEQFF
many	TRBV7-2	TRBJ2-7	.	CASSLMSKEQYF
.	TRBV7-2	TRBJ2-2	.	CASSLDRQGKAGELFF
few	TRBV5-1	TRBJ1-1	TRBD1	CASSLAGTGSNTEAFF
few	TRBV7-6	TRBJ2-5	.	CASSLGNLAQETQYF
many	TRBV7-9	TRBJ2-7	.	CASSLWGEQYF
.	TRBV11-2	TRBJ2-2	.	CASSSIPVANTGELFF
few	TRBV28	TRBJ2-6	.	CASSSSLSGANVLTF
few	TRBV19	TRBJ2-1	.	CASSISSNNEQFF
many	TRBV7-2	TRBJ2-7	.	CASSLAPALGYEQYF
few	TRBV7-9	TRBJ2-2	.	CASNLGTGELFF